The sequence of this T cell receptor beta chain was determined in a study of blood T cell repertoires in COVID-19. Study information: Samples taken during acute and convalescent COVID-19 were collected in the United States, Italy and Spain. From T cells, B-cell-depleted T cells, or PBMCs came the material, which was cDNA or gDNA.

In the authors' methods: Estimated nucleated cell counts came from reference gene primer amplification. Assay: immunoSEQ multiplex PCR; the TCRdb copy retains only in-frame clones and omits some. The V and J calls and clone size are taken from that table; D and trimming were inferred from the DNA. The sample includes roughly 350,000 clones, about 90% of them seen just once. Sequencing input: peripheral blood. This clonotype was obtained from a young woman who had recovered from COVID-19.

The DNA for the CDR3 is TGTGCCAGCAGTTACCCCCCGGGGGGGCTTAACACTGAAGCTTTCTTT. Translated, it gives CASSYPPGGLNTEAFF. This rearrangement joins TRBV6-6 to TRBJ1-1, with D perhaps matching TRBD1 (6 bases). CDR3 length: 16 amino acids. The V gene lost 2 bases and the J gene lost 2 bases, with 15 bases spanning the gap. Germline values: CDR1 MNHNY, CDR2 SVGAGI (reference sequence).